The clone carrying this T cell receptor (beta chain) occurred a few times. The antigen is undetermined. Stated treatment: approximately 9-day PBMC culture with coronavirus spike peptide pools or control peptides (ViraFEST assay). These data come from a study of vaccination and CD4 T cells after COVID-19. Regarding the study as a whole: Reactive clone data from convalescent patients indicated a median of about 86% appearing only post-vaccination.

The Oncomine TCR Beta short-read assay was applied to DNA of cultured CD4+ T cells. TCRdb used MiXCR to reprocess the PCR reads, holding one entry per CDR3 protein. There are about 15,000 distinct CDR3 sequences in the sample; under 65% occur only once, and about 14% lies in the top ten. The receptor was derived from a human donor who had recovered from COVID-19. Sequencing was performed on CD4+ T cells from blood, cultured in vitro.

The CDR3 is CASGPRQTNTEAFF. CDR3 in DNA: TGTGCCAGCGGCCCGCGACAGACGAACACTGAAGCTTTCTTT. The chain joins TRBV6-1 to TRBJ1-1, with a tentative D call TRBD1 (5 bases). V lost 8 bases to trimming and J lost 1 base, with 14 bases between them. CDR3 length equals 14 residues. Per germline, CDR1 MNHNS and CDR2 SASEGT.